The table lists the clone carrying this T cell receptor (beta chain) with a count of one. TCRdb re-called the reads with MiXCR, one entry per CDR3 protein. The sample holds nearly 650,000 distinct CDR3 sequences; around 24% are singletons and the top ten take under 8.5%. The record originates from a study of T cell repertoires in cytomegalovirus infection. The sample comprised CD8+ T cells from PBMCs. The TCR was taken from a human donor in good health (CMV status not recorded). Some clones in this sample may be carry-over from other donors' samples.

In nucleotides, the CDR3 is TGCAGTGCTAACTCTCCCTACAATGAGCAGTTCTTC. This codes for CSANSPYNEQFF. V and J are TRBV20-1 and TRBJ2-1; no clear D. The ends were cut back, 4 bases at V and 2 bases at J, with 6 bases in the middle. The V gene's germline CDR1 is DFQATT and CDR2 SNEGSKA (reference sequence). The CDR3 covers 12 residues.